This entry is about one TCR beta chain. The CDR3 has 13 amino acids. V gave up 4 bases and J gave up 1 base, with 8 bases separating them. Germline CDR1 is MGHDK and CDR2 is SYGVNS. Repertoires were generated with immunoSEQ multiplex PCR, while TCRdb's copy carries only in-frame clones and drops some. The sample contains roughly 710,000 clones, roughly 85% of which appear only once. The data belong to a study of shared T cell receptors in the human thymus. Separately, the same data were catalogued under a study of human thymus T cells. From that paper: Having surgery to correct congenital heart defects, healthy Finnish infants acted as the donors. Corrective cardiac surgery supplied the resected thymus tissue. Apparent bias marked the V and J gene usage of thymic and blood repertoires. Reports from related research described highly overlapping thymic repertoires among unrelated individuals.

The chain recombines TRBV25-1 with TRBJ2-7; D possibly corresponds to TRBD1 (5 bases). The receptor comes from a girl in the first two years of life with a congenital heart defect. Sequencing was done on a sample of thymocytes. DNA for the CDR3: TGTGCCAGCAGTGGGGGCCTGTCCTACGAGCAGTACTTC. Translating gives CASSGGLSYEQYF.